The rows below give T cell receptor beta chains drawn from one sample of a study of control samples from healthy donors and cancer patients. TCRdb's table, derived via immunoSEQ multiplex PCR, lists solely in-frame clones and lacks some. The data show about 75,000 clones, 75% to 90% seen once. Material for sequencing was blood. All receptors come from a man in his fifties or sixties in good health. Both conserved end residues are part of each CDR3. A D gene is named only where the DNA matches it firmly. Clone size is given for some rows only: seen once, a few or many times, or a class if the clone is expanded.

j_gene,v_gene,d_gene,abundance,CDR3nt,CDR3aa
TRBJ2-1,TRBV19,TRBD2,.,TGTGCCAGTAGTCGAACTAGCGGCTATAGCACCTACAATGAGCAGTTCTTC,CASSRTSGYSTYNEQFF
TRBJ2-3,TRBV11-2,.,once,TGTGCCAGCAGCTCGGGACTGAAAAGCACAGATACGCAGTATTTT,CASSSGLKSTDTQYF
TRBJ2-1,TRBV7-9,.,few,TGTGCCAGCAGCTCGTTGACTAGTATCAGTGAGCAGTTCTTC,CASSSLTSISEQFF
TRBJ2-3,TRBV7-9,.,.,TGTGCCAGCAGCATGGACAGCACAGATACGCAGTATTTT,CASSMDSTDTQYF
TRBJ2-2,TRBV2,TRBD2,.,TGTGCCAGCAGTGGGACTAGCGGGAGTGCCGGGGAGCTGTTTTTT,CASSGTSGSAGELFF
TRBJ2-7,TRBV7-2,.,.,TGTGCCAGCAGCTTAGCCGGGACGATAATGGGGGGCGAGCAGTACTTC,CASSLAGTIMGGEQYF
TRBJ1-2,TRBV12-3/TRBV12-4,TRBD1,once,TGTGCCAGCAGTTCACAGGGGAAGAATGGCTACACCTTC,CASSSQGKNGYTF
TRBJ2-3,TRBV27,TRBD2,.,TGTGCCAGCAGTGCTGGGACTAGCGGGAGAGATACGCAGTATTTT,CASSAGTSGRDTQYF
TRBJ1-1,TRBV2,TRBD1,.,TGTGCCAGCGCAGGGGGCGGGTACACTGAAGCTTTCTTT,CASAGGGYTEAFF
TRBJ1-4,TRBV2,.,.,TGTGCCAGCAGTTTTTCGGATCAACGGGGGGAAAAACTGTTTTTT,CASSFSDQRGEKLFF
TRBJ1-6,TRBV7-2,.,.,TGTGCCAGCAGCTTAATCCCTGACAGAAGCTCACCCCTCCACTTT,CASSLIPDRSSPLHF
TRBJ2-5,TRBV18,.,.,TGTGCCAGCTCACCACCGTACAGGGTGTTGGAGACCCAGTACTTC,CASSPPYRVLETQYF
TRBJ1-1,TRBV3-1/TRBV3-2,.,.,TGTGCCAGCAGCCAAGATTCCAGGGCAGCCCTCTACACTGAAGCTTTCTTT,CASSQDSRAALYTEAFF
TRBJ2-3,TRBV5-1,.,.,TGCGCCAGCAGCCGTAGCGGAACTAGCACAGATACGCAGTATTTT,CASSRSGTSTDTQYF
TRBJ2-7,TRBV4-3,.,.,TGCGCCAGCAGCCAAGATCGAGGAACCGAGCAGTACTTC,CASSQDRGTEQYF
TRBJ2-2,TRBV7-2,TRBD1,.,TGTGCCAGCAGCGGGCCCGGGACAGGGTCTAACACCGGGGAGCTGTTTTTT,CASSGPGTGSNTGELFF